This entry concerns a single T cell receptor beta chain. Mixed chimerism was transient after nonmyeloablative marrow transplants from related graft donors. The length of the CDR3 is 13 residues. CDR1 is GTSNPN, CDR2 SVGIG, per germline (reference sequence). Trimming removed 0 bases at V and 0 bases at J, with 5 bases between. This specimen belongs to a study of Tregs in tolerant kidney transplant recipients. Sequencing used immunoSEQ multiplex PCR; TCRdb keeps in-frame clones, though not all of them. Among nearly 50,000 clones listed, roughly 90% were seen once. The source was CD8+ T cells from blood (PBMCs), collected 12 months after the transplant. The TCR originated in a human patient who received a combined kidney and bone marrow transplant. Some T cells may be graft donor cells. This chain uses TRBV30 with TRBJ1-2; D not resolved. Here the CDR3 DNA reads TGTGCCTGGAGTGTACTAACTAACTATGGCTACACCTTC. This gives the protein CAWSVLTNYGYTF.